Listed here are 25 T cell receptor beta chains from one sample, sequenced in a study of metastatic and nonmetastatic thyroid tumors. All patients were treatment-naive before thyroid surgery. With MiXCR, TCRdb called clones anew from the PCR reads. The data show around 34,000 clones, 15% seen once. The sequenced material came from blood. All receptors come from a male donor with papillary thyroid cancer or a benign thyroid nodule (not recorded which). Some clones in this sample may be carry-over from other donors' samples.

This clone was detected ten times or more. This rearrangement joins TRBV2 to TRBJ1-3; possibly TRBD1 for D (5 bases). The CDR3 is 14 amino acids. Germline lookup yields CDR1 SNHLY and CDR2 FYNNEI. Between the trimmed V and J ends, which lost 6 bases and 0 bases, there was a span of 9 bases. CDR3 nucleotides: TGTGCCAGCAGAGTGGACATCTCTGGAAACACCATATATTTT. Its protein is CASRVDISGNTIYF.

This clone was observed at least ten times. The chain links TRBV19 to TRBJ1-4; the D gene is possibly TRBD1 (6 bases). V gave up 7 bases and J gave up 3 bases, with 15 bases separating them. This CDR3 has 15 amino acids. CDR1 LNHDA and CDR2 SQIVND come from the germline V gene (reference sequence). DNA of the CDR3: TGTGCCAGTACTAAAGGGGGGCAGGCTAATGAAAAACTGTTTTTT. As protein: CASTKGGQANEKLFF.

This clone appeared a few times. The rearrangement uses TRBV6-6 and TRBJ1-5; 8 bases match TRBD1. V lost 0 bases and J lost 2; bases outside the gene matches: 9. The CDR3 spans 18 residues. Germline V gene sequence: CDR1 MNHNY, CDR2 SVGAGI (reference sequence). CDR3: CASSYSGATGGRNQPQHF. CDR3 DNA: TGTGCCAGCAGTTACTCAGGGGCTACAGGGGGTCGCAATCAGCCCCAGCATTTT.

The table lists this clone with many counts. J is TRBJ2-7 and V is TRBV19, with TRBD2 as a possible D gene (6 bases). V shed 6 bases and J shed 6 bases, with 18 bases lying between them. Germline assignment: CDR1 LNHDA and CDR2 SQIVND (reference sequence). The CDR3 is made up of 14 amino acids. The CDR3 spells CASRMTGRLGEQYF. CDR3 in DNA: TGTGCCAGTAGGATGACCGGGAGATTGGGCGAGCAGTACTTC. Together with reference TRBV19 and TRBJ2-7, the CDR3 gives the full variable domain: DGGITQSPKYLFRKEGQNVTLSCEQNLNHDAMYWYRQDPGQGLRLIYYSQIVNDFQKGDIAEGYSVSREKKESFPLTVTSAQKNPTAFYLCASRMTGRLGEQYFGPGTRLTVT.

Concerning this clone itself: A single base separates this from a much larger clone, so it may be a read error. This chain connects TRBV5-1 to TRBJ2-5; 7 bases map to TRBD1. Germline V lookup: CDR1 SGHRS, CDR2 YFSETQ. The CDR3 sequence is 15 residues long. The J segment lost 9 bases and the V segment lost 0 bases, leaving 11 bases of the junction unmatched. The DNA for the CDR3 is TGCGCCAGCAGCTTGGCCACAGGGGCACAAGGGGCCCAGTACTTC. It codes for CASSLATGAQGAQYF.

This clone came up many times. V usage is TRBV20-1 and J usage is TRBJ1-5; D may be TRBD1 (6 bases). V lost 3 bases to trimming and J lost 0 bases, with 12 bases between them. Germline values: CDR1 DFQATT, CDR2 SNEGSKA (reference sequence). This CDR3 is built from 15 residues. CDR3 in amino acids: CSARRQESSNQPQHF. Here the CDR3 DNA reads TGCAGTGCTAGGCGACAGGAGTCTAGCAATCAGCCCCAGCATTTT.

A word on this clone: A clone one base away is much larger, so this may be a read error. The genes are TRBV6-1 and TRBJ2-1, with 7 positions matching TRBD2. CDR1 and CDR2 (germline): MNHNS, SASEGT. V was pared by 3 bases and J by 3 bases, with 11 bases of the junction left unmatched. This CDR3 region has 17 residues. In DNA, the CDR3 is TGTGCCAGCAGTGACGCTATTCTGGCGGGAGTCTACAATGAGCAGTTCTTC. Residues: CASSDAILAGVYNEQFF.

This clone was counted many times. This sequence joins TRBV9 and TRBJ1-1; D unresolved. CDR3 length equals 12 residues. CDR1 and CDR2 (germline): SGDLS, YYNGEE. The V end was cut by 4 bases, the J end by 1 base, with 5 bases between. The CDR3 sequence: CASSNPNTEAFF. The CDR3, as DNA: TGTGCCAGCAGCAACCCGAACACTGAAGCTTTCTTT.

The V and J genes are TRBV7-3 and TRBJ2-3; tentatively, D is TRBD2 (5 bases). The CDR3 extends over 15 amino acids. The ends were cut back, 5 bases at V and 3 bases at J, with 15 bases in the middle. Germline assignment: CDR1 SGHTA and CDR2 FQGTGA. This CDR3 reads CASSHRGTRTDTQYF. CDR3 bases: TGTGCCAGCAGCCATAGAGGTACTAGAACAGATACGCAGTATTTT. Using reference TRBV7-3 and TRBJ2-3 for the parts outside the CDR3, the full variable domain is GAGVSQTPSNKVTEKGKYVELRCDPISGHTALYWYRQSLGQGPEFLIYFQGTGAADDSGLPNDRFFAVRPEGSVSTLKIQRTERGDSAVYLCASSHRGTRTDTQYFGPGTRLTVL.

This clone has a count of ten or more. This rearrangement joins TRBV19 to TRBJ1-5; D uncertain. With 0 bases removed from V and 5 bases from J, the gap between germline ends came to 2 bases. CDR3 size: 12 residues. Germline CDR1 reads LNHDA; CDR2 reads SQIVND (reference sequence). The CDR3 nucleotides read TGTGCCAGTAGTATAGATCATCAGCCCCAGCATTTT. Amino acid sequence: CASSIDHQPQHF.

This clone has a count of ten or more. This CDR3 reads CASSSTSVTQETQYF. CDR3 coding DNA: TGTGCCAGCAGTTCGACTAGCGTAACCCAAGAGACCCAGTACTTC. The gene calls are TRBV12-3 or TRBV12-4 and TRBJ2-5, with 8 positions matching TRBD2. Unmatched junction bases numbered 5, after V lost 4 bases and J lost 1 base. This CDR3 has 15 amino acids.

This clone was found many times. Here the CDR3 reads CASSDNRAGQPQHF. The CDR3 coding sequence is TGTGCCAGCAGTGATAACAGGGCTGGCCAGCCCCAGCATTTT. The chain employs TRBV12-3 or TRBV12-4 and TRBJ1-5, with TRBD1 as a possible D gene (6 bases). This CDR3 contains 14 residues. Deletions cut 5 bases from V and 7 bases from J, with 15 bases between.

This clone was detected ten times or more. The chain joins TRBV7-2 to TRBJ2-1; 9 bases fit TRBD1. Germline V gene data show CDR1 as SGHTA and CDR2 as FQGNSA. The CDR3 spans 17 residues. V dropped 1 base and J dropped 5; count of bases not matched to a gene: 9. The CDR3 here is CASSLGPTGQGHNEQFF. The CDR3 coding sequence is TGTGCCAGCAGCTTAGGCCCCACGGGACAGGGCCACAATGAGCAGTTCTTC.

This clone came up many times. The chain links TRBV29-1 to TRBJ1-4; TRBD1 is a possible D gene (5 bases). The CDR3 loop spans 12 amino acids. Germline CDR1 reads SQVTM; CDR2 reads ANQGSEA. The V end was cut by 6 bases, the J end by 7 bases, with 12 bases between. The CDR3 DNA reads TGCAGCGTGGGGGATGGGGGTGAAAAACTGTTTTTT. Translated: CSVGDGGEKLFF.

This clone was observed many times. V is TRBV6-2 or TRBV6-3 and J is TRBJ1-5, with 9 bases identical to TRBD1. J gave up 6 bases and V 3 bases, and 15 bases lay outside the gene matches. In germline, CDR1 is MNHEY, CDR2 SVGEGT. This CDR3 comprises 18 residues. The CDR3, as DNA: TGTGCCAGCAGTTATCGTAGGGACAGGGCGGGTTTTGGTCAGCCCCAGCATTTT. Amino acids: CASSYRRDRAGFGQPQHF.

In this sample, this clone turned up many times. Other DNA sequences in the same sample also yield this CDR3. The chain joins TRBV9 to TRBJ2-1; 12 positions agree with TRBD2. V gave up 2 bases and J gave up 5 bases; unmatched junction bases: 11. This CDR3 has 18 residues. Germline CDR1 reads SGDLS; CDR2 reads YYNGEE. The CDR3 loop reads CASSVAGSGTSGHNEQFF. CDR3 in DNA: TGTGCCAGCAGCGTGGCTGGTTCCGGGACTAGCGGGCACAATGAGCAGTTCTTC.

This clone has a count of ten or more. The rearrangement uses TRBV28 and TRBJ1-5; the D gene is possibly TRBD1 (6 bases). The V and J ends lost 7 bases and 0 bases respectively, with 22 bases between them. Germline V gives CDR1 MDHEN, CDR2 SYDVKM. The CDR3 is 18 residues long. In DNA form, the CDR3 reads TGTGCCAGCACTCCCGCCGGACAGATGTTGTATAGCAATCAGCCCCAGCATTTT. Encoded protein: CASTPAGQMLYSNQPQHF.

This clone was recorded at least ten times. The rearrangement links TRBV27 to TRBJ1-1; TRBD1 is a possible D gene (6 bases). V gave up 8 bases and J gave up 5 bases, with 18 bases separating them. Germline CDR1 MNHEY, CDR2 SMNVEV (reference sequence). The CDR3 has 14 residues. This chain's CDR3 is CASPWDILQTEAFF. CDR3 nucleotide sequence: TGTGCCAGCCCATGGGACATTCTACAGACTGAAGCTTTCTTT.

This clone was picked up many times. The J gene is TRBJ1-5, the V gene TRBV28; D gene unclear. This CDR3 comprises 16 residues. Germline CDR1 reads MDHEN; CDR2 reads SYDVKM. With 1 base removed from V and 4 bases from J, the gap between germline ends came to 14 bases. The CDR3 region is CASSLSGSPGNQPQHF. DNA for the CDR3: TGTGCCAGCAGTTTATCCGGGAGCCCGGGGAATCAGCCCCAGCATTTT.

This clone was recorded at least ten times. V is TRBV5-4 and J is TRBJ1-2, with D unclear. Germline CDR1 SGHNT, CDR2 YYREEE (reference sequence). V was trimmed by 0 bases and J by 3 bases, leaving 9 bases between them. The CDR3 extends over 14 amino acids. In DNA, the CDR3 is TGTGCCAGCAGCTTGGCTGCGGGAGACTATGGCTACACCTTC. Its protein is CASSLAAGDYGYTF. Looking up the rest from reference TRBV5-4 and TRBJ1-2 gives the full variable domain: ETGVTQSPTHLIKTRGQQVTLRCSSQSGHNTVSWYQQALGQGPQFIFQYYREEENGRGNFPPRFSGLQFPNYSSELNVNALELDDSALYLCASSLAAGDYGYTFGSGTRLTVV.

Comment on this clone: A much larger clone is a single base away; this may be a read error. The chain recombines TRBV13 with TRBJ1-1, with D hard to call. The CDR3 is 12 amino acids. Germline loops: CDR1 PRHDT, CDR2 FYEKMQ (reference sequence). CDR3 bases: TGTACCAGTCTGGTTCGGGGCACTGAAGCTTTCTTT. It yields the protein CTSLVRGTEAFF.

At least ten counts were recorded for this clone. This chain uses TRBV18 with TRBJ2-1, with TRBD2 matching over 9 bases. The germline V gene has CDR1 KGHSH and CDR2 LQKENI. There are 16 residues in the CDR3. Trimming cost V 3 bases and J 8 bases; bases outside gene matches: 11. The CDR3 DNA reads TGTGCCAGCTCACCCTCTCGGACTAGCGTGGGGGATGAGCAGTTCTTC. It is translated as CASSPSRTSVGDEQFF.

This clone was counted at least ten times. The rearrangement links TRBV11-1 to TRBJ2-3, with 8 positions matching TRBD1. CDR1 and CDR2 (germline): SGHAT, FQDESV (reference sequence). The CDR3 loop spans 15 amino acids. Trimming took 5 bases from V and 5 from J; bases not matched to a gene: 9. Here the CDR3 reads CASSPIRGQVDTQYF. The CDR3 DNA reads TGTGCCAGCAGCCCAATCAGGGGGCAAGTAGATACGCAGTATTTT.

The chain carries TRBV20-1 and TRBJ2-1; 9 nucleotides line up with TRBD1. Losses at the gene ends were 3 bases for V and 8 bases for J; bases not matched to a gene: 14. The CDR3 totals 16 residues. Germline V CDR1 and CDR2: DFQATT, SNEGSKA (reference sequence). CDR3 residues: CSASGGPDRGEDEQFF. In nucleotides, the CDR3 is TGCAGTGCTAGTGGGGGCCCCGACAGGGGGGAAGATGAGCAGTTCTTC.

This clone was picked up a small number of times. This rearrangement joins TRBV6-5 to TRBJ2-5; 12 bases line up with TRBD1. Germline loops: CDR1 MNHEY, CDR2 SVGAGI. There are 15 residues in the CDR3. V trimming: 2 bases; J trimming: 4 bases; junction bases outside the gene matches: 2. The CDR3 sequence: CASSYGDRGRETQYF. In nucleotides, the CDR3 is TGTGCCAGCAGTTACGGGGACAGGGGGCGAGAGACCCAGTACTTC.